This T cell receptor beta chain originates from a study of blood T cell repertoires in COVID-19. Assay: immunoSEQ multiplex PCR; the TCRdb copy retains only in-frame clones and omits some. The sample yields 250,000 to 350,000 clones, roughly nine tenths seen once. Germline V gives CDR1 SEHNR, CDR2 FQNEAQ (reference sequence). The germline V and J ends were trimmed by 7 bases and 5 bases, with 13 bases remaining between them. The CDR3 is 13 residues long. This chain connects TRBV7-9 to TRBJ2-3, with D possibly TRBD2 on 5 matching bases. The sequenced sample was peripheral blood. This receptor was identified in a woman in her 30s with COVID-19, enrolled during active disease. The CDR3 region has the DNA TGTGCCAGCATAGGGCTAGAGGGAGATACGCAGTATTTT. Translating gives CASIGLEGDTQYF.